This TCR beta chain came from a study of cytomegalovirus exposure and HLA in healthy donors. As to this clone: Its antigen is as yet unknown.

Findings and caveats of the study: Researchers counted over 150 TCR beta chains as cytomegalovirus-associated.

The CDR3 runs 14 residues. Germline lookup yields CDR1 SQVTM and CDR2 ANQGSEA. Deletions cut 2 bases from V and 5 bases from J, with 15 bases between. The PCR ran on 60 Vbeta and 13 Jbeta primers. Only in-frame clones appear in the TCRdb table, and some are missing; sequencing was by immunoSEQ multiplex PCR. This table holds 75,000 to 90,000 clones, 65% to 80% found once. This TCR was recovered from a human donor in good health. The V call is TRBV29-1, the J call TRBJ1-2; tentative D call: TRBD1 (6 bases). Sequencing was performed on PBMCs. This CDR3 is CSVESPFQGYGYTF. The CDR3 nucleotides are TGCAGCGTTGAATCCCCTTTTCAGGGGTATGGCTACACCTTC.